This T cell receptor beta chain was identified in a study of cytomegalovirus exposure and HLA in healthy donors. As for the study in general: Earlier, 100 million to 120 million unique TCR beta sequences were recovered from roughly 200 million T cells by an analysis.

Remarks on this clone: Its antigen is still unknown.

Study-level findings and limits: Researchers had no immune exposure information except CMV serostatus available. Per a later analysis, HLA-associated TCR beta chains showed more clonal expansion than other, equally common TCR beta chains. Fewer N-insertions (relative to the approximately 700-donor mean) were reportedly seen in an Asian-associated ancestry cluster in a later analysis.

The V gene lost 0 bases and the J gene lost 10 bases, with 12 bases spanning the gap. The CDR3 extends over 13 amino acids. Germline-derived CDR1 and CDR2 are MGHRA and YSYEKL. Primers for the PCR totalled 60 Vbeta and 13 Jbeta. Only in-frame clones appear in the TCRdb table, and some are missing; sequencing was by immunoSEQ multiplex PCR. The data show 150,000 to 200,000 clones, about 77% seen once. The chain links TRBV4-1 to TRBJ1-1; no definite D call. The source is a man aged 18 to 30 in good health and CMV-seropositive. The sequencing input was PBMCs. The CDR3 here is CASSQDVNRIAFF. The CDR3 DNA reads as TGCGCCAGCAGCCAAGATGTGAACAGAATAGCTTTCTTT.